The following is a TCR beta chain sequence with its context. This clonotype was seen a handful of times. Its antigen is still unknown. There are no base qualities to consult, and no much larger clone falls within one base. CDR1 and CDR2 are drawn from the germline V gene: SGHRS, YFSETQ. Trimming takes 4 bases from V and 3 bases from J, and the germline ends sit 22 bases apart. Including cysteine and phenylalanine, the CDR3 has 18 amino acids. The CDR3 DNA has 54 bases and is translated from base 1. These data originate in a study of T cell repertoires in cytomegalovirus infection (dated by TCRdb to the late 2010s). With respect to the entire study: Because public TCR beta signatures pointed to carriage of CMV infection together with the matching HLA type, the HLA type of each donor mattered for the analysis. General study outcomes and caveats: In both this cohort and an independent cohort of approximately 350 donors, the cumulative frequency of public TCR beta family members distinguished carriers of CMV infection plus the relevant HLA type. The ex vivo response was dominated by HLA-C-restricted CMV-specific TCR beta clonotypes, which also provided the single most frequent clonotype in two of eight donors.

The listed sequencing device is Illumina HiSeq 1500. The public reads were reprocessed in TCRdb via fastp at Q25 and MiXCR, keeping in-frame beta chains. Rows with one shared CDR3 protein collapse into an entry with the most common genes and DNA. The sample includes about 490,000 distinct CDR3 sequences, with approximately 10% observed a single time. The leading ten clones occupy 10% of the sample. The origin of this receptor is a human donor in good health (CMV status not recorded). Some clones in this sample may be carry-over from other donors' samples. The rearrangement joined TRBV5-1 to TRBJ2-2, with TRBD1 tentatively as D gene (5 bases match). Material: PBMCs. Here the CDR3 is given as CASSPGGSWLGDTGELFF. Here is the DNA: TGCGCCAGCAGCCCCGGCGGTTCGTGGTTAGGGGACACCGGGGAGCTGTTTTTT.